This T cell receptor (beta chain) was found in a study of PD-1 blockade in classical Hodgkin lymphoma. Study observations and caveats: By C4D1, CD4+ diversity increased significantly, especially in complete responders.

Exposure to brentuximab vedotin varied, and each patient had relapsed following autologous stem cell transplantation. Remarks on this clone: Antigen: not known.

The protocol was immunoSEQ multiplex PCR, while the TCRdb copy is restricted to in-frame clones and leaves out a portion. The table lists tens of thousands of clones, 70% to 85% of them singletons. The germline V and J ends were trimmed by 0 bases and 5 bases, with 11 bases remaining between them. This CDR3 region has 15 residues. Germline V gene lookup returns CDR1 LNHDA and CDR2 SQIVND (reference sequence). The origin of this receptor is a human donor with classical Hodgkin lymphoma. V gene TRBV19 combines with J gene TRBJ2-4; D is ambiguous. Sequencing was performed on peripheral blood mononuclear cells (PBMCs), taken before the second cycle of nivolumab. The CDR3 coding sequence is TGTGCCAGTAGTATAGATGGTGGATCTGAAAACATTCAGTACTTC. Translated, it gives CASSIDGGSENIQYF.